These T cell receptor beta chains were read from a single sample in a study of blood T cell repertoires in COVID-19. Repertoires were generated with immunoSEQ multiplex PCR, while TCRdb's copy carries only in-frame clones and drops some. The repertoire holds some 150,000 clones, with roughly 80% as singletons. The sequenced material came from peripheral blood. These receptors all stem from a woman older than 75 in a cohort sampled during active or convalescent COVID-19. Both conserved end residues are part of each CDR3. A D gene is named only where the DNA matches it firmly. The listing skips clone size in some rows; elsewhere it reads once, few, many or a size class.

>TRBJ1-5|.|.|TRBV5-1
TGCGCCAGCAGCCCAGAGGCGGGGGGCGCCGGTCAGCCCCAGCATTTT
CASSPEAGGAGQPQHF
>TRBJ2-5|.|.|TRBV5-1
TGCGCCAGCAGCTTGGCTATTCAAGAGACCCAGTACTTC
CASSLAIQETQYF
>TRBJ1-2|.|.|TRBV5-1
TGCGCCAGCAGCTTTGACAGGAACTATGGCTACACCTTC
CASSFDRNYGYTF
>TRBJ2-5|.|.|TRBV5-6
TGTGCCAGCAGCTTGGGTGGGGGGGCCATTGAGACCCAGTACTTC
CASSLGGGAIETQYF
>TRBJ1-1|.|.|TRBV7-2
TGTGCCAGCAGCTTACTGGGGTCGGGGGTCACTGAAGCTTTCTTT
CASSLLGSGVTEAFF
>TRBJ1-2|.|.|TRBV21-1
TGTGCCAGCAGCACCGGATATAGTACAGGGGGAGTCTATGGCTACACCTTC
CASSTGYSTGGVYGYTF
>TRBJ1-1|.|.|TRBV9
TGTGCCAGCAGCCCCCGTTCAGGGTTTTACACTGAAGCTTTCTTT
CASSPRSGFYTEAFF
>TRBJ2-5|.|TRBD2|TRBV7-6
TGTGCCAGCAGCTTAGATGAGGGACTAGCGGAGAAAGAGACCCAGTACTTC
CASSLDEGLAEKETQYF
>TRBJ2-5|.|TRBD2|TRBV10-3
TGTGCCATCAGGCGGACTAGCGGGGTAGAGACCCAGTACTTC
CAIRRTSGVETQYF
>TRBJ1-2|once|.|TRBV12-1
TGTGCCAGCAGGCGGATTTTCTGGGGCTACACCTTC
CASRRIFWGYTF
>TRBJ2-1|.|TRBD2|TRBV7-3
TGTGCCAGCAGCCCACGGAGACTAGCAGGGTACAATGAGCAGTTCTTC
CASSPRRLAGYNEQFF
>TRBJ1-1|.|.|TRBV11-2
TGTGCCAGCAGCTTAGTCAACAGTCTGATAGTTTTCTTT
CASSLVNSLIVFF
>TRBJ1-1|.|.|TRBV18
TGTGCCAGCTCACGTAACCCGAGGAACACTGAAGCTTTCTTT
CASSRNPRNTEAFF
>TRBJ1-6|.|.|TRBV30
TGTGCCTGGAGCGGACAGCCTAATTCACCCCTCCACTTT
CAWSGQPNSPLHF
>TRBJ1-1|.|.|TRBV7-2
TGTGCCAGCAGCTCCCGACAGGAGCTTAAAGCTTTCTTT
CASSSRQELKAFF
>TRBJ2-4|.|TRBD1|TRBV6-5
TGTGCCAGCAGTTACTACAGGGGGAACATTCAGTACTTC
CASSYYRGNIQYF
>TRBJ2-1|.|TRBD2|TRBV30
TGTGCCTGGAGTGTACTCGGGGGGAGGAATGAGCAGTTCTTC
CAWSVLGGRNEQFF
>TRBJ2-1|.|TRBD2|TRBV5-1
TGCGCCAGCAACGTTGGGACTAGCGTATACAATGAGCAGTTCTTC
CASNVGTSVYNEQFF
>TRBJ2-7|.|.|TRBV2
TGTGCCAGCAGTTTCACTAGATCCTACGAGCAGTACTTC
CASSFTRSYEQYF
>TRBJ2-2|.|TRBD2|TRBV4-1
TGCGCCAGCAGCCAAACCGGGACTAGTCGTGCCCGAAACACCGGGGAGCTGTTTTTT
CASSQTGTSRARNTGELFF
>TRBJ2-4|once|.|TRBV12-3/TRBV12-4
TGTGCCAGCAGCCCCACGGCGGGGTCGTCCTTCATCTTC
CASSPTAGSSFIF
>TRBJ1-5|.|TRBD1|TRBV2
TGTGCCAGCAGTGCTGCAGGGGGAGTAAATCAGCCCCAGCATTTT
CASSAAGGVNQPQHF
>TRBJ2-3|.|TRBD2|TRBV19
TGTGCCAGTCGAAACCGGCCTAGCGGACGCACAGATACGCAGTATTTT
CASRNRPSGRTDTQYF
>TRBJ2-7|.|TRBD2|TRBV19
TGTGCCAGTACCAGGACTAGCGGGAGCTCCTACGAGCAGTACTTC
CASTRTSGSSYEQYF
>TRBJ2-3|once|.|TRBV6-5
TGTGCCAGCAGTTACTCTGGCACCATAAATACGCAGTATTTT
CASSYSGTINTQYF
>TRBJ1-6|.|.|TRBV2
TGTGCCAGCAGTGAAGTAGGGAGAAATTCACCCCTCCACTTT
CASSEVGRNSPLHF
>TRBJ1-5|.|TRBD1|TRBV7-7
TGTGCTAGCAGCTTAATGGGACAGGGAAATAGCAATCAGCCCCAGCATTTT
CASSLMGQGNSNQPQHF
>TRBJ1-1|few|TRBD1|TRBV29-1
TGCAGCGCAAGACGACAGGGAAAGGAGAACACTGAAGCTTTCTTT
CSARRQGKENTEAFF